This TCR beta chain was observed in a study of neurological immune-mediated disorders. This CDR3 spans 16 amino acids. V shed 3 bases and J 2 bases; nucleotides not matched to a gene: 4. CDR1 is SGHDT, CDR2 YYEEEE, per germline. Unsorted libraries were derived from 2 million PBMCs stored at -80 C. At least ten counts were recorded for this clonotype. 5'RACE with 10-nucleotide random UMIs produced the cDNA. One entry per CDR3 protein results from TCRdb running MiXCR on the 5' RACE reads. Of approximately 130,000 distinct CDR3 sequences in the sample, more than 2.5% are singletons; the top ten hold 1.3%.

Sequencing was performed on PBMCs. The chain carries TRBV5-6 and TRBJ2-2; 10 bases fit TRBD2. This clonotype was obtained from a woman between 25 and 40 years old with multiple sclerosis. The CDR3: CASSSGTSANTGELFF. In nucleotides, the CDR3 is TGTGCCAGCAGCTCCGGGACTAGCGCCAACACCGGGGAGCTGTTTTTT. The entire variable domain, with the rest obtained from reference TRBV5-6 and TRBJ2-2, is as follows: DAGVTQSPTHLIKTRGQQVTLRCSPKSGHDTVSWYQQALGQGPQFIFQYYEEEERQRGNFPDRFSGHQFPNYSSELNVNALLLGDSALYLCASSSGTSANTGELFFGEGSRLTVL.